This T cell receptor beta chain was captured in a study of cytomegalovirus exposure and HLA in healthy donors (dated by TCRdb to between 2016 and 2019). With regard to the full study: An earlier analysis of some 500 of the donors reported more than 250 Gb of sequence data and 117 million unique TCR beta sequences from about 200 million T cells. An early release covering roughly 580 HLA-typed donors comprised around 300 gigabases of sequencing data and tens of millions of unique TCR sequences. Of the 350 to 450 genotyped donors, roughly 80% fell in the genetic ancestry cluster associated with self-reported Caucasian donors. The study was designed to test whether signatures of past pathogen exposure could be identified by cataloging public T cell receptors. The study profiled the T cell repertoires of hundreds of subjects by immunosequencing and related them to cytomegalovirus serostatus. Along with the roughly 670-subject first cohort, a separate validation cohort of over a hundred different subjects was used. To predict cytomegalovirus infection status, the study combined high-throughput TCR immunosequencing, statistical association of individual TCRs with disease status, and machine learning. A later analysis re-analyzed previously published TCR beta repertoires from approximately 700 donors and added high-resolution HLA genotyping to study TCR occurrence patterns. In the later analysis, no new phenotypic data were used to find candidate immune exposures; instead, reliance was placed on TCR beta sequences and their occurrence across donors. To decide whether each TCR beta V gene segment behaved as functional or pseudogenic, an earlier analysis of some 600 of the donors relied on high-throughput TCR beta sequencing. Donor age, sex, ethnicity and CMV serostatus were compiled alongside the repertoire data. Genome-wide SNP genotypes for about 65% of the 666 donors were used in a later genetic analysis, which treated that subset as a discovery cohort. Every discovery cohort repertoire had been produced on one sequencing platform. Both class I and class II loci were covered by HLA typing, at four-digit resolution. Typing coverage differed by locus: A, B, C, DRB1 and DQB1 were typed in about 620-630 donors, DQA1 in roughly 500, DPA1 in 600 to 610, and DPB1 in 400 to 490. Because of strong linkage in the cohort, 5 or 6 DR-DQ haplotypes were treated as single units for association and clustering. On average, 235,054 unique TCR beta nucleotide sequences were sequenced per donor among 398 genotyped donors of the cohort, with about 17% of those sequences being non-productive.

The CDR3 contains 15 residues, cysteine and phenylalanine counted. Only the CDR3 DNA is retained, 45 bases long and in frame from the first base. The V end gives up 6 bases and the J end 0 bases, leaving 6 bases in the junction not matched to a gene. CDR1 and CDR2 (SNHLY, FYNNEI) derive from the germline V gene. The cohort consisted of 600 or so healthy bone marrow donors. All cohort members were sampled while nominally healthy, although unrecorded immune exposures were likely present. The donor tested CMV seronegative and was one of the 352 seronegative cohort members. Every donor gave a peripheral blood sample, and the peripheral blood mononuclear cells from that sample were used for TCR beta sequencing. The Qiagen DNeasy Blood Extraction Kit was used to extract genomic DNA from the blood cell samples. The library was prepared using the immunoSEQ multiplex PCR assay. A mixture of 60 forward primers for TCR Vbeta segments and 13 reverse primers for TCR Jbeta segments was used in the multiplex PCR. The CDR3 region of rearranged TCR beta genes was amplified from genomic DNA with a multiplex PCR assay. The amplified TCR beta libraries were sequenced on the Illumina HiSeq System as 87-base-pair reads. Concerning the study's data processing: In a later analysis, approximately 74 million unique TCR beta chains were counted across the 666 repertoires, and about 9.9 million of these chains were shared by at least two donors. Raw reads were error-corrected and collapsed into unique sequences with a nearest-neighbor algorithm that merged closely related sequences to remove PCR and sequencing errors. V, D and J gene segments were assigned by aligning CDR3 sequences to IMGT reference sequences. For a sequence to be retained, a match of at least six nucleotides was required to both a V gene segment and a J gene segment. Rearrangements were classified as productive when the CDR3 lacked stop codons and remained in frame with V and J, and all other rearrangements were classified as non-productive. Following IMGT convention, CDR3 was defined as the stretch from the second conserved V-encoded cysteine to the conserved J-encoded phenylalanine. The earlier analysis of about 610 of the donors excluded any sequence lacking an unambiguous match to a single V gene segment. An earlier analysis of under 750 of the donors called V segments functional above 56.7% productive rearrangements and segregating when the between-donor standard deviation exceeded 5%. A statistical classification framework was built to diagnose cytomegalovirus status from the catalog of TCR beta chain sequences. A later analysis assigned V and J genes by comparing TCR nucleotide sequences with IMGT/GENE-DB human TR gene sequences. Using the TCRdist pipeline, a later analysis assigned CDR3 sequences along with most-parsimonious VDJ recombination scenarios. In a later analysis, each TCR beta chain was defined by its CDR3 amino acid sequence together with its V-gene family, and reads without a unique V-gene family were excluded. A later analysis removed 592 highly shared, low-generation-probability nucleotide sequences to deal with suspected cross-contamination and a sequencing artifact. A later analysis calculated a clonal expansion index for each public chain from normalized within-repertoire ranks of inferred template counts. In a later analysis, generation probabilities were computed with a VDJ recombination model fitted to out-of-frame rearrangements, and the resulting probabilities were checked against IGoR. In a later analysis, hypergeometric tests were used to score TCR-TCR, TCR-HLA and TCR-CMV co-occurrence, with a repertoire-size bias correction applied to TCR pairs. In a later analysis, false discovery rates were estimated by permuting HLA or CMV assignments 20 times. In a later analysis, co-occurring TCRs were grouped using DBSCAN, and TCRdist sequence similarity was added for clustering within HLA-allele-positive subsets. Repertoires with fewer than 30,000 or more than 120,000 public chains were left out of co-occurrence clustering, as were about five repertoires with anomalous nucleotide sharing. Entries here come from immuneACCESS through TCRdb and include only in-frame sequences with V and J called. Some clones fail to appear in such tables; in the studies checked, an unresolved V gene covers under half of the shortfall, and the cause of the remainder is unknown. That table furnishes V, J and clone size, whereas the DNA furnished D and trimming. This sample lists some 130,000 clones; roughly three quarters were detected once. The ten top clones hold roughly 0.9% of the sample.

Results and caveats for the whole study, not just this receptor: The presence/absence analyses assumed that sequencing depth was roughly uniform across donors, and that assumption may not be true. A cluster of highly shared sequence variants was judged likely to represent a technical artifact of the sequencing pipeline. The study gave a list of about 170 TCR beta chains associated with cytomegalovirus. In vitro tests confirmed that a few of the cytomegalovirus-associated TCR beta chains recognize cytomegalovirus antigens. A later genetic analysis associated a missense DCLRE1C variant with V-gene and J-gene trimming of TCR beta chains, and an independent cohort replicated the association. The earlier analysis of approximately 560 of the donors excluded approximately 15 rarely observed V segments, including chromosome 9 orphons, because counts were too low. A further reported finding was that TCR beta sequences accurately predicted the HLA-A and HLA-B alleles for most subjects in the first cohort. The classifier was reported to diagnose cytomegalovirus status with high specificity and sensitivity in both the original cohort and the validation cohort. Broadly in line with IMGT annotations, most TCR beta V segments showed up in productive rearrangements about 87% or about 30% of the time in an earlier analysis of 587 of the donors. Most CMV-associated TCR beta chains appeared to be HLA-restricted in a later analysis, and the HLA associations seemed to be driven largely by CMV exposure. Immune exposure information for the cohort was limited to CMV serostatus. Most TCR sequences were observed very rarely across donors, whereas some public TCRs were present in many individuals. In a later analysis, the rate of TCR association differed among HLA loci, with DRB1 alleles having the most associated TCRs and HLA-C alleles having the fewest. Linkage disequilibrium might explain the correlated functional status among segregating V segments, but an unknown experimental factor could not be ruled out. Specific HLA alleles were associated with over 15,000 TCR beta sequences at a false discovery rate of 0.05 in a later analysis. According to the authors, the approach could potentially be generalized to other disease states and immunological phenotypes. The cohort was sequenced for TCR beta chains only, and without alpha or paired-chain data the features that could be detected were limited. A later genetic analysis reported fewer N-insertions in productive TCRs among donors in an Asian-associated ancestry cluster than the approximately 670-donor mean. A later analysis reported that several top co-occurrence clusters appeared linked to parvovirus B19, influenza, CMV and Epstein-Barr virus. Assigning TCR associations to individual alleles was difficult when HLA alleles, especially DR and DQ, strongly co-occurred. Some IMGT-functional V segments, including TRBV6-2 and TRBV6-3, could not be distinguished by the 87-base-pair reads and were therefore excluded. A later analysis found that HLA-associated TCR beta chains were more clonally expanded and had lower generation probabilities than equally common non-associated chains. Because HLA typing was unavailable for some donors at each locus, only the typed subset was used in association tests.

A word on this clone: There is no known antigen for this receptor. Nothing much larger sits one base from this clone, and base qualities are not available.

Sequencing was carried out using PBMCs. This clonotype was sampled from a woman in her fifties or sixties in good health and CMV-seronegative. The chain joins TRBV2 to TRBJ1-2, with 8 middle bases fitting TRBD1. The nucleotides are TGTGCCAGCAGCGCCCCGGGACAGGCTAACTATGGCTACACCTTC. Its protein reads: CASSAPGQANYGYTF. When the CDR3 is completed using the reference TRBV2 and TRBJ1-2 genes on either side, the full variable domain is EPEVTQTPSHQVTQMGQEVILRCVPISNHLYFYWYRQILGQKVEFLVSFYNNEISEKSEIFDDQFSVERPDGSNFTLKIRSTKLEDSAMYFCASSAPGQANYGYTFGSGTRLTVV.